This T cell receptor beta chain was captured by sequencing in a study of graft-versus-host responses after intestinal transplantation. Study context: Multivisceral, liver-intestinal, or isolated intestinal transplants were performed in recipients. Anti-thymocyte globulin served as induction for all recipients, who then took tacrolimus and steroids for 3 to 4 years.

CDR3 length: 15 amino acids. Germline trimming cut 6 bases from V and 2 bases from J; bases unmatched to any gene: 3. Per germline, CDR1 MNHNS and CDR2 SASEGT. This clone appeared once. Antigen: not known. Profiling relied on immunoSEQ multiplex PCR, and the TCRdb table lists in-frame clones only, not all of them. The sample carries roughly 80,000 clones, 92% recorded once. Study conclusions and caveats: Recipient marrow held GvH clones, some first seen in ileum or blood.

This rearrangement joins TRBV6-1 to TRBJ2-7; TRBD2 agrees at 14 bases. Sequencing used PBMCs, obtained 98 days after intestinal transplantation. The receptor comes from a human patient who received an intestinal transplant, so some T cells may come from the graft donor. The CDR3 coding sequence is TGTGCCAGCAGCGGGACTAGCGGGGGAACCTACGAGCAGTACTTC. Amino acid sequence: CASSGTSGGTYEQYF.